This note documents a single T cell receptor beta chain sequence. The antigen remains undetermined. This sample stems from a study of cytomegalovirus exposure and HLA in healthy donors. General study findings and limits: Clusters of TCRs from the first cohort tended to co-occur in the 110 or so validation repertoires (as a later analysis found). Reports credit the classifier with highly specific, highly sensitive diagnosis of cytomegalovirus status.

CDR1 is SGHRS, CDR2 YFSETQ, per germline. Trimming shortened V by 0 bases and J by 3 bases, and 10 bases separated the two germline ends. The CDR3 length is 14 residues. Method: immunoSEQ multiplex PCR; TCRdb's copy keeps in-frame clones and lacks some. The repertoire has around 70,000 clones, 94% of them found once; the top ten carry under 0.75%. The chain links TRBV5-1 to TRBJ2-7; D is undetermined. Sequences were obtained from PBMCs. The sequence was collected from a woman between 18 and 29 years old in good health and CMV-seronegative. The CDR3 DNA reads as TGCGCCAGCAGCTTGGCGAGTACAGACTACGAGCAGTACTTC. Protein: CASSLASTDYEQYF. Full variable domain (missing parts from reference TRBV5-1 and TRBJ2-7): KAGVTQTPRYLIKTRGQQVTLSCSPISGHRSVSWYQQTPGQGLQFLFEYFSETQRNKGNFPGRFSGRQFSNSRSEMNVSTLELGDSALYLCASSLASTDYEQYFGPGTRLTVT.